This T cell receptor (beta chain) was observed in a study of cytomegalovirus exposure and HLA in healthy donors. The V gene end was trimmed by 0 bases and the J gene end by 5 bases; junction bases not matched to a gene: 4. This CDR3 is built from 14 residues. Germline loops: CDR1 SGHRS, CDR2 YFSETQ. Note on this clone: Its antigen is as yet unknown.

Primers: 60 Vbeta forward and 13 Jbeta reverse. Libraries were prepared by immunoSEQ multiplex PCR; TCRdb keeps only in-frame clonotypes and omits some of them. Among 140,000 or so clones listed, around two thirds were seen once. Overall study findings and caveats: It was reported that the classifier diagnosed cytomegalovirus status with high specificity and sensitivity in both the original and validation cohorts. TRBV6-2, TRBV6-3 and some other V segments were unresolvable in 87-base-pair reads.

The gene calls are TRBV5-1 and TRBJ2-7; 8 bases match TRBD1. This sequence was found in a man younger than 35 in good health and CMV-seropositive. Sequenced material: PBMCs. The DNA of the CDR3 is TGCGCCAGCAGCTTGGTGGCAGGGGGCGACGAGCAGTACTTC. This encodes CASSLVAGGDEQYF. The full variable domain, rest sourced from reference TRBV5-1 and TRBJ2-7, is KAGVTQTPRYLIKTRGQQVTLSCSPISGHRSVSWYQQTPGQGLQFLFEYFSETQRNKGNFPGRFSGRQFSNSRSEMNVSTLELGDSALYLCASSLVAGGDEQYFGPGTRLTVT.